These 24 T cell receptor beta chains were all obtained from the same sample, sequenced in a study of blood T cell repertoires in COVID-19. TCRdb's copy holds only in-frame clones and misses some; the assay was immunoSEQ multiplex PCR. This table has fewer than 200,000 clones, nearly 90% appearing once. Sequencing was done on a sample of peripheral blood. The receptors come from a man between 18 and 35 years old who had recovered from COVID-19.

The chain uses TRBV7-2 and TRBJ1-5; D remains ambiguous. The ends were cut back, 0 bases at V and 1 base at J, with 4 bases in the middle. CDR1 is SGHTA, CDR2 FQGNSA, per germline. This CDR3 comprises 14 residues. CDR3: CASSLARSNQPQHF. The CDR3 coding sequence is TGTGCCAGCAGCTTAGCCCGGAGCAATCAGCCCCAGCATTTT.

The J gene is TRBJ2-1, the V gene TRBV4-1; 12 nucleotides agree with TRBD2. V shed 1 base, J shed 8 bases, and the junction held 15 bases outside the gene matches. Germline V gene sequence: CDR1 MGHRA, CDR2 YSYEKL. This CDR3 has 19 residues. The DNA of the CDR3 is TGCGCCAGCAGCCAAGGTCGGGGTTTTTCTAGCGGGAGGGAGTATGAGCAGTTCTTC. It specifies CASSQGRGFSSGREYEQFF.

This chain links TRBV28 with TRBJ1-5; maybe TRBD1 (6 bases). Per germline, CDR1 MDHEN and CDR2 SYDVKM. The CDR3 has 16 amino acids. V lost 6 bases to trimming and J lost 0 bases, with 15 bases between them. The CDR3 DNA is TGTGCCAGCAGGCCTTCCGGGACAAGTAGCAATCAGCCCCAGCATTTT. Amino acids: CASRPSGTSSNQPQHF.

The gene calls are TRBV28 and TRBJ1-5; the D gene is possibly TRBD1 (5 bases). The ends were cut back, 1 base at V and 4 bases at J, with 14 bases in the middle. Germline loops: CDR1 MDHEN, CDR2 SYDVKM. CDR3 size: 16 residues. The CDR3: CASSLYGAGPNQPQHF. The CDR3 DNA is TGTGCCAGCAGTTTATATGGGGCAGGGCCTAATCAGCCCCAGCATTTT.

This clone was observed a handful of times. The chain couples TRBV27 to TRBJ2-1; tentatively, D is TRBD2 (5 bases). The V and J ends lost 0 bases and 6 bases respectively, with 12 bases between them. Germline CDR1 and CDR2: MNHEY and SMNVEV (reference sequence). CDR3 size: 15 residues. CDR3 sequence reads: CASSLSWVGVNEQFF. CDR3 DNA: TGTGCCAGCAGTTTATCGTGGGTCGGGGTCAATGAGCAGTTCTTC.

The V call is TRBV18, the J call TRBJ1-2; TRBD1 agrees at 9 bases. The germline gives CDR1 KGHSH, CDR2 LQKENI. Losses at the gene ends were 3 bases for V and 2 bases for J; bases not matched to a gene: 4. CDR3 length equals 15 residues. CDR3 loop: CASSPGTGLNYGYTF. The DNA for the CDR3 is TGTGCCAGCTCACCCGGGACAGGGTTGAACTATGGCTACACCTTC.

V gene TRBV5-6 combines with J gene TRBJ2-1; TRBD1 matches 7 bases. Germline CDR1 and CDR2: SGHDT and YYEEEE. Trimming at V came to 4 bases and at J to 4 bases, leaving 8 bases not matched to a gene. The CDR3 sequence is 15 residues long. DNA for the CDR3: TGTGCCAGCAGCGTCCGGGACAGACCGTACAATGAGCAGTTCTTC. Its protein product is CASSVRDRPYNEQFF.

This sequence joins TRBV14 and TRBJ1-3; the D gene is possibly TRBD1 (6 bases). V shed 4 bases and J shed 3 bases, with 22 bases lying between them. Germline loops: CDR1 SGHDN, CDR2 FVKESK. The CDR3 runs 18 residues. The CDR3 is CASSRGLMDRTGGNTIYF. The DNA for the CDR3 is TGTGCCAGCAGCCGGGGGCTTATGGACCGCACGGGTGGAAACACCATATATTTT.

The genes are TRBV28 and TRBJ1-5, with unresolved D. CDR1 and CDR2 (germline): MDHEN, SYDVKM. V lost 7 bases, J lost 0 bases, and 22 bases lay in between. The CDR3 length is 18 residues. CDR3: CASIPPVGRPDSNQPQHF. In nucleotides, the CDR3 is TGTGCCAGCATCCCGCCCGTAGGCAGGCCGGATAGCAATCAGCCCCAGCATTTT.

The rearrangement links TRBV27 to TRBJ1-2, with a tentative D call TRBD1 (5 bases). V lost 2 bases and J lost 4, with 14 bases in between. The CDR3 consists of 15 residues. Germline CDR1 and CDR2: MNHEY and SMNVEV (reference sequence). The chain's CDR3 is CASSLGAGEVYGYTF. As DNA, the CDR3 is TGTGCCAGCAGTTTAGGGGCGGGAGAAGTCTATGGCTACACCTTC.

The rearrangement joins TRBV6-5 to TRBJ2-1; 14 positions match TRBD2. The CDR3 contains 14 residues. The J segment lost 9 bases and the V segment lost 7 bases, leaving 5 bases of the junction unmatched. Germline V gene lookup returns CDR1 MNHEY and CDR2 SVGAGI. The CDR3 bases are TGTGCCAGCACCAATGGACTAGCGGGAGGTGAGCAGTTCTTC. Amino acid sequence: CASTNGLAGGEQFF.

The chain joins TRBV5-4 to TRBJ1-1, with 7 bases aligning to TRBD1. The junction had 2 bases not matched to a gene; V was cut back by 2 bases and J by 1 base. This CDR3 is 14 amino acids long. Per the germline V gene, CDR1 is SGHNT and CDR2 is YYREEE (reference sequence). The DNA for the CDR3 is TGTGCCAGCAGCTTATGGGACAGGAACACTGAAGCTTTCTTT. It codes for CASSLWDRNTEAFF.

V gene TRBV18 combines with J gene TRBJ1-4; D uncertain. The ends were cut back, 6 bases at V and 5 bases at J, with 13 bases in the middle. Germline V lookup: CDR1 KGHSH, CDR2 LQKENI. The CDR3 is made up of 14 amino acids. The DNA for the CDR3 is TGTGCCAGCTCGTCTCGACTTGAGAATGAAAAACTGTTTTTT. Translating gives CASSSRLENEKLFF.

The chain employs TRBV19 and TRBJ2-3, with 9 bases that match TRBD2. The V gene end was trimmed by 4 bases and the J gene end by 2 bases; junction bases not matched to a gene: 7. Germline V gene sequence: CDR1 LNHDA, CDR2 SQIVND (reference sequence). The CDR3 loop spans 16 amino acids. The CDR3 sequence: CASSRREGLDTDTQYF. The CDR3 coding sequence is TGTGCCAGTAGTAGGCGGGAGGGCCTGGACACAGATACGCAGTATTTT.

The chain is built from TRBV2 and TRBJ2-7, with 10 bases identical to TRBD2. CDR1 is SNHLY and CDR2 is FYNNEI in the germline V gene. J lost 5 bases, V lost 4 bases, and 5 bases had no gene match. The CDR3 length is 14 residues. The CDR3 DNA follows: TGTGCCAGCAGTGTTGCTAGCGGGAGTCACGAGCAGTACTTC. Encoded protein: CASSVASGSHEQYF. The complete variable domain, with remaining parts taken from reference TRBV2 and TRBJ2-7, reads EPEVTQTPSHQVTQMGQEVILRCVPISNHLYFYWYRQILGQKVEFLVSFYNNEISEKSEIFDDQFSVERPDGSNFTLKIRSTKLEDSAMYFCASSVASGSHEQYFGPGTRLTVT.

The V and J genes are TRBV24-1 and TRBJ1-1; 11 bases are a match to TRBD1. The CDR3 has 15 amino acids. V lost 8 bases to trimming and J lost 4 bases; unmatched junction nucleotides: 8. Germline CDR1 reads KGHDR; CDR2 reads SFDVKD. In DNA form, the CDR3 reads TGTGCCACCACGGGGACAGGGGGGGACAGCACTGAAGCTTTCTTT. This encodes CATTGTGGDSTEAFF.

This clone was observed a handful of times. The J gene is TRBJ2-7, the V gene TRBV14; TRBD1 agrees at 8 bases. Germline assignment: CDR1 SGHDN and CDR2 FVKESK. This CDR3 has 14 amino acids. V gave up 3 bases and J gave up 2 bases; unmatched junction bases: 3. Here the CDR3 reads CASSHDRGPYEQYF. CDR3 coding DNA: TGTGCCAGCAGCCACGACAGGGGACCCTACGAGCAGTACTTC.

This clone was picked up one time. Other nucleotide sequences from this sample produce the same CDR3. The gene calls are TRBV6-5 and TRBJ2-3; a possible D gene is TRBD2 (6 bases). Germline CDR1 MNHEY, CDR2 SVGAGI. CDR3 length equals 14 residues. Trimming removed 4 bases from V and 0 bases from J, with 8 bases in between. CDR3 nucleotide sequence: TGTGCCAGCAGTTTACGGGGGAGCACAGATACGCAGTATTTT. Translated, it gives CASSLRGSTDTQYF.

This clone was seen only a few times. The rearrangement links TRBV5-4 to TRBJ1-2; a possible D gene is TRBD1 (5 bases). Germline assignment: CDR1 SGHNT and CDR2 YYREEE (reference sequence). With 3 bases removed from V and 2 bases from J, the gap between germline ends came to 20 bases. The CDR3 covers 17 residues. CDR3 amino acids: CASSSYSYRTTNYGYTF. CDR3 sequence (DNA): TGTGCCAGCAGCTCCTATTCTTACCGGACAACCAACTATGGCTACACCTTC.

The chain uses TRBV19 and TRBJ1-6; D ambiguous. Trimming removed 3 bases at V and 5 bases at J, with 5 bases between. This CDR3 is 13 amino acids long. The germline gives CDR1 LNHDA, CDR2 SQIVND (reference sequence). The CDR3 nucleotides are TGTGCCAGTAGTATCCGAGATAATTCACCCCTCCACTTT. Its translation is CASSIRDNSPLHF.

This chain links TRBV5-1 with TRBJ1-1, with a weak D call TRBD1 (5 bases). The CDR3 consists of 15 residues. The V gene's germline CDR1 is SGHRS and CDR2 YFSETQ. The ends were cut back, 3 bases at V and 4 bases at J, with 16 bases in the middle. The CDR3 DNA reads TGCGCCAGCAGCTCGGGTGGAGGGGAGAGCACTGAAGCTTTCTTT. Its protein product is CASSSGGGESTEAFF.

The rearrangement links TRBV28 to TRBJ2-1; the match to TRBD1 covers 7 bases. J gave up 5 bases and V 5 bases, and 6 bases lay outside the gene matches. Germline CDR1 MDHEN, CDR2 SYDVKM. The CDR3 runs 14 residues. CDR3 amino acids: CASSIPGTDNEQFF. Here the CDR3 DNA reads TGTGCCAGCAGTATCCCCGGGACAGACAATGAGCAGTTCTTC. The full variable domain, completed using reference TRBV28 and TRBJ2-1, is DVKVTQSSRYLVKRTGEKVFLECVQDMDHENMFWYRQDPGLGLRLIYFSYDVKMKEKGDIPEGYSVSREKKERFSLILESASTNQTSMYLCASSIPGTDNEQFFGPGTRLTVL.

The chain links TRBV28 to TRBJ2-1; 16 bases are shared with TRBD2. The V segment lost 7 bases and the J segment 10 bases; nucleotides outside the gene matches: 7. Per the germline V gene, CDR1 is MDHEN and CDR2 is SYDVKM. The CDR3 covers 15 residues. CDR3 amino acids: CASTSGTSGRGEQFF. CDR3 bases: TGTGCCAGCACTTCCGGGACTAGCGGGAGGGGCGAGCAGTTCTTC.

V usage is TRBV9 and J usage is TRBJ2-5, with 11 bases aligning to TRBD1. The junction had 6 bases not matched to a gene; V was cut back by 0 bases and J by 5 bases. CDR1 and CDR2 from the germline V gene are SGDLS and YYNGEE. CDR3 length: 16 amino acids. The CDR3 region has the DNA TGTGCCAGCAGCGTAGGGTGGACAGGGGGCGAGGAGACCCAGTACTTC. This translates into CASSVGWTGGEETQYF.